What follows are 27 T cell receptor beta chains derived from one specimen sequenced in a study of blood T cell repertoires in COVID-19. The repertoire was sequenced with immunoSEQ multiplex PCR; TCRdb's copy has only in-frame clones and lacks some. The data show 170,000 or so clones, with around nine tenths seen just once and around 0.63% held by the top ten. The specimen sequenced was peripheral blood. The receptors come from a man between 60 and 75 years old with COVID-19, enrolled during active disease.

The chain uses TRBV7-8 and TRBJ2-6, with D perhaps matching TRBD2 (5 bases). The V gene's germline CDR1 is SGHVS and CDR2 FQNEAQ. V was clipped by 2 bases and J by 2 bases, with 10 bases between them. The CDR3 consists of 16 residues. The DNA for the CDR3 is TGTGCCAGCAGCTTAAAGGCCGGGGCTGGGGCCAACGTCCTGACTTTC. Its translation is CASSLKAGAGANVLTF.

The chain employs TRBV15 and TRBJ1-3; unclear D gene. Looked up from germline, CDR1 is LNHNV and CDR2 is YYDKDF (reference sequence). The CDR3 length is 14 residues. Trimming stripped 0 bases from V and 4 bases from J, with 7 bases between. CDR3 sequence: CATSRDLSGNTIYF. The CDR3 DNA reads as TGTGCCACCAGCAGAGATCTGTCCGGAAACACCATATATTTT.

The rearrangement links TRBV11-1 to TRBJ2-5, with a weak D call TRBD2 (5 bases). The CDR3 runs 14 residues. The V gene's germline CDR1 is SGHAT and CDR2 FQDESV (reference sequence). The V gene lost 0 bases and the J gene lost 4 bases, with 9 bases spanning the gap. CDR3 in amino acids: CASSLAGGLETQYF. CDR3 sequence (DNA): TGTGCCAGCAGCTTAGCGGGCGGACTAGAGACCCAGTACTTC.

The chain links TRBV24-1 to TRBJ1-1; possible D gene TRBD1, 5 bases. Germline CDR1 is KGHDR and CDR2 is SFDVKD. Trimming pared 5 bases from V and 5 bases from J, leaving 17 bases between. The CDR3 extends over 15 amino acids. Written as DNA, the CDR3 is TGTGCCACCAGTGTCGAGGACACAAAGGGAACTGAAGCTTTCTTT. Translation: CATSVEDTKGTEAFF.

The genes are TRBV4-2 and TRBJ1-3; the D is unclear. This CDR3 is built from 15 residues. V lost 0 bases and J 2 bases, leaving 8 bases between the germline ends. Germline V gene data show CDR1 as LGHNA and CDR2 as YNFKEQ. CDR3 sequence: CASSQDRGTGNTIYF. CDR3 in DNA: TGTGCCAGCAGCCAAGACCGAGGGACTGGAAACACCATATATTTT.

This clone was found once. V and J are TRBV24-1 and TRBJ2-1, with 9 bases identical to TRBD2. Germline V gene sequence: CDR1 KGHDR, CDR2 SFDVKD. The V gene end was trimmed by 0 bases and the J gene end by 7 bases; junction bases not matched to a gene: 6. This CDR3 is 16 amino acids long. The CDR3 DNA reads TGTGCCACCAGTGATTTGAACAGCGGGAGGTCAAATGAGCAGTTCTTC. Translation gives CATSDLNSGRSNEQFF.

This chain uses TRBV3-1 (or the pseudogene TRBV3-2) with TRBJ2-5; possibly TRBD1 for D (7 bases). CDR1 is LGHDT, CDR2 YNNKEL, per germline (reference sequence). The CDR3 spans 16 residues. V was cut by 3 bases and J by 2 bases, with 16 bases left in between. CDR3 amino acids: CASSHFAGQSQETQYF. The CDR3 coding sequence is TGTGCCAGCAGCCACTTCGCGGGACAGTCGCAAGAGACCCAGTACTTC.

The chain couples TRBV30 to TRBJ2-3; possibly TRBD2 for D (6 bases). Germline V gives CDR1 GTSNPN, CDR2 SVGIG (reference sequence). This CDR3 is 14 amino acids long. V shed 0 bases and J shed 4 bases, with 11 bases lying between them. The CDR3 coding sequence is TGTGCCTGGAGTGTACATTCGGGGGCAGATACGCAGTATTTT. It is translated as CAWSVHSGADTQYF.

V is TRBV5-8 and J is TRBJ1-4; D gene ambiguous. The ends were cut back, 0 bases at V and 0 bases at J, with 6 bases in the middle. This CDR3 spans 15 amino acids. CDR1 is SGHTS, CDR2 YDEGEE, per germline. The CDR3 here is CASSLEPATNEKLFF. CDR3 bases: TGTGCCAGCAGCTTGGAGCCTGCAACTAATGAAAAACTGTTTTTT.

The rearrangement links TRBV7-6 to TRBJ1-3, with 9 bases identical to TRBD1. Losses at the gene ends were 5 bases for V and 2 bases for J; bases not matched to a gene: 1. The CDR3 totals 14 residues. The germline CDR1 and CDR2 sequences are SGHVS and FNYEAQ. The CDR3 sequence is CASSRTGAGNTIYF. CDR3 DNA: TGTGCCAGCAGCCGGACAGGGGCTGGAAACACCATATATTTT.

This clone came up once. This chain connects TRBV2 to TRBJ1-4, with TRBD1 matching over 9 bases. The CDR3 spans 15 residues. Germline lookup yields CDR1 SNHLY and CDR2 FYNNEI. V was pared by 4 bases and J by 6 bases, with 6 bases of the junction left unmatched. CDR3 in DNA: TGTGCCAGCAGTGTCCTTACAGGGGGCTATGAAAAACTGTTTTTT. It yields the protein CASSVLTGGYEKLFF. The variable domain in full, with the rest retrieved from reference TRBV2 and TRBJ1-4, is EPEVTQTPSHQVTQMGQEVILRCVPISNHLYFYWYRQILGQKVEFLVSFYNNEISEKSEIFDDQFSVERPDGSNFTLKIRSTKLEDSAMYFCASSVLTGGYEKLFFGSGTQLSVL.

V and J are TRBV5-1 and TRBJ2-7; D is undetermined. V lost 1 base and J lost 0, with 8 bases in between. The CDR3 extends over 14 amino acids. The V gene's germline CDR1 is SGHRS and CDR2 YFSETQ. CDR3 DNA sequence: TGCGCCAGCAGCTTGTCAGGTAGCTCCTACGAGCAGTACTTC. It yields the protein CASSLSGSSYEQYF.

The chain is built from TRBV3-1 (or the pseudogene TRBV3-2) and TRBJ1-1; 9 nucleotides align to TRBD1. This CDR3 has 16 residues. Trimming took 5 bases from V and 2 from J; bases not matched to a gene: 9. The germline CDR1 and CDR2 sequences are LGHDT and YNNKEL (reference sequence). CDR3 residues: CASSVGTGFFNTEAFF. DNA of the CDR3: TGTGCCAGCAGCGTCGGGACAGGGTTCTTCAACACTGAAGCTTTCTTT.

This clone was found once. V gene TRBV7-2 combines with J gene TRBJ1-2; the D gene is possibly TRBD1 (6 bases). The CDR3 extends over 13 amino acids. V was shortened by 6 bases and J by 4 bases, with 12 bases between the two germline ends. The germline CDR1 and CDR2 sequences are SGHTA and FQGNSA. The CDR3 reads CASSREGGYGYTF. The CDR3 nucleotides are TGTGCCAGCAGTCGGGAAGGGGGCTATGGCTACACCTTC.

This chain links TRBV29-1 with TRBJ1-1; no reliable D call. The CDR3 spans 9 residues. CDR1 and CDR2 from the germline V gene are SQVTM and ANQGSEA. DNA of the CDR3: TGCACCGGAGGCACTGAAGCTTTCTTT. Protein: CTGGTEAFF.

The CDR3 region has the DNA TGTGCCAGCAGCCAATTGGAGGATCAGCCCCAGCATTTT. Translation gives CASSQLEDQPQHF. The chain joins TRBV3-1 (or the pseudogene TRBV3-2) to TRBJ1-5; unclear D gene. The CDR3 spans 13 residues. CDR1 and CDR2 (germline): LGHDT, YNNKEL (reference sequence). V gave up 2 bases and J gave up 5 bases, with 7 bases separating them.

The V and J genes are TRBV7-8 and TRBJ1-5; D unresolved. CDR3 size: 13 residues. In germline, CDR1 is SGHVS, CDR2 FQNEAQ. Trimming pared 0 bases from V and 4 bases from J, leaving 4 bases between. CDR3 protein: CASSLAENQPQHF. The CDR3 DNA follows: TGTGCCAGCAGCTTAGCCGAGAATCAGCCCCAGCATTTT.

This clone was seen only once. The sample carries other DNA sequences with the same CDR3. The chain couples TRBV19 to TRBJ1-4; 10 nucleotides align to TRBD1. Germline trimming cut 5 bases from V and 7 bases from J; bases unmatched to any gene: 4. The CDR3 totals 14 residues. Germline assignment: CDR1 LNHDA and CDR2 SQIVND (reference sequence). The CDR3 DNA is TGTGCCAGTAGTTTGGGACAGGGGAGTGAAAAACTGTTTTTT. Its translation: CASSLGQGSEKLFF.

The V call is TRBV7-9, the J call TRBJ2-3; no clear D. Trimming removed 5 bases from V and 0 bases from J, with 15 bases in between. Germline CDR1 is SEHNR and CDR2 is FQNEAQ (reference sequence). The CDR3 runs 16 residues. The CDR3 sequence: CASSTTSPHSTDTQYF. The CDR3, as DNA: TGTGCCAGCAGCACTACTTCGCCACATAGCACAGATACGCAGTATTTT.

This clone turned up a few times. The chain couples TRBV4-2 to TRBJ2-5; 9 positions agree with TRBD1. Germline V lookup: CDR1 LGHNA, CDR2 YNFKEQ. After removal of 1 base from V and 7 bases from J, the junction contained 10 bases not matched to a gene. The CDR3 is made up of 16 amino acids. CDR3 DNA sequence: TGTGCCAGCAGCCAAGGAAGGACAGGGGTTGACGGGACCCAGTACTTC. As protein: CASSQGRTGVDGTQYF.

The chain combines TRBV27 with TRBJ1-1, with TRBD1 as a possible D gene (6 bases). With 5 bases removed from V and 9 bases from J, the gap between germline ends came to 19 bases. The length of the CDR3 is 14 residues. Germline loops: CDR1 MNHEY, CDR2 SMNVEV (reference sequence). CDR3 sequence (DNA): TGTGCCAGCAGTCCCCTGGGGGGGGCAGGGCAAGCTTTCTTT. It encodes CASSPLGGAGQAFF.

The chain couples TRBV29-1 to TRBJ1-2; D uncertain. The V end was cut by 6 bases, the J end by 4 bases, with 15 bases between. CDR1 is SQVTM and CDR2 is ANQGSEA in the germline V gene. The CDR3 is 13 residues long. Here the CDR3 reads CSVEHSLSYGYTF. The DNA for the CDR3 is TGCAGCGTAGAGCACAGCCTTTCCTATGGCTACACCTTC.

This chain uses TRBV7-8 with TRBJ1-2; D is uncertain. The germline V gene has CDR1 SGHVS and CDR2 FQNEAQ. The ends were cut back, 8 bases at V and 0 bases at J, with 19 bases in the middle. CDR3 length equals 16 residues. This chain's CDR3 is CASGPARGLANYGYTF. CDR3 bases: TGTGCCAGCGGGCCAGCCCGAGGGTTAGCTAACTATGGCTACACCTTC.

The J gene is TRBJ1-1, the V gene TRBV6-5, with a weak D call TRBD1 (5 bases). V lost 6 bases, J lost 6 bases, and 20 bases lay in between. Germline V gene lookup returns CDR1 MNHEY and CDR2 SVGAGI. The CDR3 is 15 amino acids. CDR3 sequence (DNA): TGTGCCAGCAGCACGGGGGAAGGCCAAGGGGCTGAAGCTTTCTTT. It encodes CASSTGEGQGAEAFF.

The CDR3 is CASSLVSRGVSEQFF. The CDR3 DNA is TGTGCCAGCAGCTTAGTCAGCAGGGGCGTTTCTGAGCAGTTCTTC. The genes are TRBV7-2 and TRBJ2-1, with D possibly matching TRBD1 (6 bases). Trimming took off 1 base at V and 9 bases at J, with 16 bases between the two ends. The CDR3 sequence is 15 residues long. The germline CDR1 and CDR2 sequences are SGHTA and FQGNSA.

This chain uses TRBV5-6 with TRBJ1-1; 7 nucleotides match TRBD1. CDR1 is SGHDT, CDR2 YYEEEE, per germline. J was trimmed by 11 bases and V by 3 bases; bases with no gene match: 10. This CDR3 spans 13 amino acids. The CDR3 is CASSSPDRTGAFF. The CDR3 region has the DNA TGTGCCAGCAGCTCGCCGGACAGGACGGGGGCTTTCTTT.

This clone was recorded a few times. This rearrangement joins TRBV9 to TRBJ1-1; D gene uncertain. V was trimmed by 0 bases and J by 3 bases, leaving 15 bases between them. CDR3 length: 16 residues. Germline CDR1 and CDR2: SGDLS and YYNGEE. CDR3 protein: CASSVEAWMGHTEAFF. For the CDR3, the DNA is TGTGCCAGCAGCGTAGAGGCCTGGATGGGCCACACTGAAGCTTTCTTT.